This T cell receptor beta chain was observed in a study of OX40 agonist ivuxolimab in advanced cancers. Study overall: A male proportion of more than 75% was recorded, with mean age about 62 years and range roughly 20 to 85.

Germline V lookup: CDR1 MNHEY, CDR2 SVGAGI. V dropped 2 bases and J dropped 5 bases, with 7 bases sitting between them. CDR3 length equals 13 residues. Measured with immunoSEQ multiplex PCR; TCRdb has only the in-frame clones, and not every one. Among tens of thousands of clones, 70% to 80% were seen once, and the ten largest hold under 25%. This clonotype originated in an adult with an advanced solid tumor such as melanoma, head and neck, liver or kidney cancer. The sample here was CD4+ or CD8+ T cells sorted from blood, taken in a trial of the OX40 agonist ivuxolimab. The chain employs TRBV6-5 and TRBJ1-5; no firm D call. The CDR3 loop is CASSYLEYQPQHF. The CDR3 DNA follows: TGTGCCAGCAGTTACCTAGAATATCAGCCCCAGCATTTT.